This entry features one TCR beta chain sequence. This specimen comes from a study of T cell changes during pregnancy in multiple sclerosis. This table comes from immunoSEQ multiplex PCR, and its TCRdb copy is limited to in-frame clones, with some not included. The sample records approximately 100,000 clones, around nine tenths being singletons. Deletions cut 0 bases from V and 4 bases from J, with 9 bases between. This CDR3 is 14 amino acids long. Germline V lookup: CDR1 SGHDN, CDR2 FVKESK. The source is a female donor with multiple sclerosis, enrolled in a pregnancy study. This chain joins TRBV14 and TRBJ1-2; D ambiguous. Sequenced material: peripheral blood, taken in the second trimester of pregnancy. CDR3 nucleotides: TGTGCCAGCAGCCAAGACCTGGGAGGCTATGGCTACACCTTC. This codes for CASSQDLGGYGYTF. Looking up the rest from reference TRBV14 and TRBJ1-2 gives the full variable domain: EAGVTQFPSHSVIEKGQTVTLRCDPISGHDNLYWYRRVMGKEIKFLLHFVKESKQDESGMPNNRFLAERTGGTYSTLKVQPAELEDSGVYFCASSQDLGGYGYTFGSGTRLTVV.